This T cell receptor (beta chain) is drawn from a study of OX40 agonist ivuxolimab in advanced cancers. CDR3 length: 15 residues. V was pared by 3 bases and J by 0 bases, with 10 bases between. Germline CDR1 SGHKS, CDR2 YYEKEE (reference sequence). Clones were read by immunoSEQ multiplex PCR, and TCRdb kept only the in-frame ones, dropping some. The profile shows some 48,000 clones, about 79% of them singletons. V is TRBV5-5 and J is TRBJ1-5; D is unclear. This TCR derives from an adult with an advanced solid tumor such as melanoma, head and neck, liver or kidney cancer. The source was CD4+ or CD8+ T cells sorted from blood, collected in a trial of the OX40 agonist ivuxolimab. CDR3 region: CASSSTPYSNQPQHF. CDR3 in DNA: TGTGCCAGCAGCTCGACACCTTATAGCAATCAGCCCCAGCATTTT.